These 30 T cell receptor beta chains were sequenced from one sample in a study of patients and donors after allogeneic stem cell transplantation. In TCRdb, the RT-PCR reads were re-called with MiXCR into one record per CDR3 protein. The sample includes around 160,000 distinct CDR3 sequences, approximately 31% of them seen just once. The sample taken for sequencing was blood, either unsorted or a sorted T cell fraction (not recorded which). The source of these receptors is a human donor who was either an allogeneic HSCT recipient or a stem cell or donor lymphocyte infusion donor (not recorded which). It is not recorded whose cells these are; they may come from a transplant donor.

This clonotype came up a few times. The rearrangement uses TRBV29-1 and TRBJ2-3; D is undetermined. V dropped 2 bases and J dropped 2 bases, with 2 bases sitting between them. Germline V gene sequence: CDR1 SQVTM, CDR2 ANQGSEA. This CDR3 is built from 11 residues. The CDR3 DNA is TGCAGCGTTGAAACCACAGATACGCAGTATTTT. Translated, it gives CSVETTDTQYF.

Only a few counts were recorded for this clonotype. This rearrangement joins TRBV27 to TRBJ2-3, with 10 nucleotides matching TRBD1. Germline trimming cut 5 bases from V and 0 bases from J; bases unmatched to any gene: 5. The CDR3 totals 16 residues. The V gene's germline CDR1 is MNHEY and CDR2 SMNVEV (reference sequence). CDR3 protein: CASSPRTGGSTDTQYF. CDR3 DNA: TGTGCCAGCAGTCCCCGGACAGGGGGGAGCACAGATACGCAGTATTTT.

This rearrangement joins TRBV7-9 to TRBJ2-2; D is unresolved. Trimming left V 8 bases short and J 9 bases short, with 10 bases between. Germline V gene sequence: CDR1 SEHNR, CDR2 FQNEAQ (reference sequence). The CDR3 length is 11 residues. CDR3 sequence: CASRIKRELFF. The CDR3 DNA reads as TGTGCCAGCCGGATTAAAAGGGAGCTGTTTTTT.

This sequence joins TRBV3-1 and TRBJ2-7; 9 bases line up with TRBD1. The CDR3 runs to 15 residues. The trim removed 0 bases at V and 3 bases at J, leaving 3 bases unmatched. The germline CDR1 and CDR2 sequences are LGHDT and YNNKEL (reference sequence). CDR3 residues: CASSQDGTGLYEQYF. The DNA of the CDR3 is TGTGCCAGCAGCCAAGACGGGACAGGGCTCTACGAGCAGTACTTC.

V is TRBV7-2 and J is TRBJ2-3; 8 bases align to TRBD2. This CDR3 spans 17 amino acids. Germline values: CDR1 SGHTA, CDR2 FQGNSA. V lost 5 bases to trimming and J lost 2 bases; unmatched junction nucleotides: 12. The CDR3: CASSRRKAGEPTDTQYF. DNA of the CDR3: TGTGCCAGCAGCCGCCGGAAAGCGGGAGAGCCCACAGATACGCAGTATTTT.

This chain uses TRBV12-3 or TRBV12-4 with TRBJ2-2; D is uncertain. V lost 11 bases, J lost 0 bases, and 13 bases lay in between. The CDR3 sequence is 14 residues long. CDR3 sequence: CAGQEFANTGELFF. Written as DNA, the CDR3 is TGTGCCGGGCAAGAGTTCGCGAACACCGGGGAGCTGTTTTTT.

This chain connects TRBV7-2 to TRBJ2-1, with TRBD2 as a possible D gene (6 bases). V dropped 5 bases and J dropped 2 bases, with 13 bases sitting between them. The germline V gene has CDR1 SGHTA and CDR2 FQGNSA. The CDR3 sequence is 15 residues long. CDR3 nucleotide sequence: TGTGCCAGCAGCATGGAGGGACTGCCCTACAATGAGCAGTTCTTC. It codes for CASSMEGLPYNEQFF.

This clonotype turned up a few times. The chain joins TRBV29-1 to TRBJ2-1; D is uncertain. The germline V gene has CDR1 SQVTM and CDR2 ANQGSEA. Trimming stripped 0 bases from V and 7 bases from J, with 16 bases between. The CDR3 covers 15 residues. CDR3 sequence (DNA): TGCAGCGTTGAAGATCGAACCCCTGCTGGGAATGAGCAGTTCTTC. Translating it yields CSVEDRTPAGNEQFF.

The chain employs TRBV4-1 and TRBJ1-1; D remains ambiguous. With 4 bases removed from V and 0 bases from J, the gap between germline ends came to 12 bases. The CDR3 totals 15 residues. Germline CDR1 reads MGHRA; CDR2 reads YSYEKL. CDR3 sequence: CASSRQWVMNTEAFF. CDR3 DNA sequence: TGCGCCAGCAGCCGGCAGTGGGTAATGAACACTGAAGCTTTCTTT.

A word on this clonotype: Mismatch with germline at one junction end may stem from a read error. DNA of the CDR3: TGTGCCAGCAGCTTGTCAGCGGGTGGGCGCACTGATACGCAGTATTTT. It encodes CASSLSAGGRTDTQYF. This sequence joins TRBV7-2 and TRBJ2-3; D might be TRBD2 (6 bases). The CDR3 is 16 residues long. Germline V lookup: CDR1 SGHTA, CDR2 FQGNSA. Full variable domain (remainder filled in from reference TRBV7-2 and TRBJ2-3): GAGVSQSPSNKVTEKGKDVELRCDPISGHTALYWYRQSLGQGLEFLIYFQGNSAPDKSGLPSDRFSAERTGGSVSTLTIQRTQQEDSAVYLCASSLSAGGRTDTQYFGPGTRLTVL.

The chain employs TRBV29-1 and TRBJ2-3, with D tentatively TRBD1 or TRBD2 (5 bases each). The CDR3 runs 12 residues. V lost 4 bases to trimming and J lost 6 bases, with 11 bases between them. CDR1 and CDR2 from the germline V gene are SQVTM and ANQGSEA. The CDR3 region is CSVGTEGDTQYF. The DNA of the CDR3 is TGCAGCGTTGGGACTGAGGGGGATACGCAGTATTTT.

This chain joins TRBV5-1 and TRBJ1-6; TRBD1 might be the D (6 bases). CDR1 and CDR2 from the germline V gene are SGHRS and YFSETQ. V lost 4 bases to trimming and J lost 14 bases, with 10 bases between them. This CDR3 comprises 11 residues. CDR3: CASSPGTTLHF. The CDR3 nucleotides read TGCGCCAGCAGCCCAGGGACAACCCTCCACTTT. The full variable domain, rest sourced from reference TRBV5-1 and TRBJ1-6, is KAGVTQTPRYLIKTRGQQVTLSCSPISGHRSVSWYQQTPGQGLQFLFEYFSETQRNKGNFPGRFSGRQFSNSRSEMNVSTLELGDSALYLCASSPGTTLHFGNGTRLTVT.

This clonotype was observed a handful of times. The CDR3 loop is CASSLVQVGPQHF. CDR3 sequence (DNA): TGTGCCAGCAGTTTGGTCCAGGTAGGGCCCCAGCATTTT. This rearrangement joins TRBV12-3 or TRBV12-4 to TRBJ1-5, with no clear D. This CDR3 has 13 residues. The V gene lost 3 bases and the J gene lost 9 bases, with 12 bases spanning the gap.

The chain joins TRBV6-2 or TRBV6-3 to TRBJ2-7; a weak D match, TRBD2 (5 bases). Trimming cost V 3 bases and J 0 bases, with 12 bases left between them. CDR1 MNHEY and CDR2 SVGEGT come from the germline V gene. This CDR3 has 15 residues. For the CDR3, the DNA is TGTGCCAGCAGTTATTCGCGGGCTCTCTCCTACGAGCAGTACTTC. It yields the protein CASSYSRALSYEQYF.

The V gene is TRBV5-6, the J gene TRBJ2-1; D not certain. V was cut by 0 bases and J by 4 bases, with 11 bases left in between. Germline CDR1 and CDR2: SGHDT and YYEEEE. The CDR3 runs to 15 residues. CDR3 protein: CASSLAGAWYNEQFF. CDR3 sequence (DNA): TGTGCCAGCAGCTTGGCTGGTGCGTGGTACAATGAGCAGTTCTTC.

This clonotype was recorded a few times. CDR3 coding DNA: TGCAGTGCTATGAGGACTAGCGGATCCTACGAGCAGTACTTC. It codes for CSAMRTSGSYEQYF. The chain carries TRBV20-1 and TRBJ2-7, with 10 nucleotides matching TRBD2. The CDR3 runs to 14 residues. V lost 4 bases, J lost 1 base, and 4 bases stayed unmatched. CDR1 is DFQATT, CDR2 SNEGSKA, per germline (reference sequence).

In this sample, this clonotype turned up a few times. The chain uses TRBV27 and TRBJ2-3; D is unclear. V was shortened by 2 bases and J by 7 bases, with 7 bases between the two germline ends. This CDR3 contains 12 residues. Germline assignment: CDR1 MNHEY and CDR2 SMNVEV (reference sequence). CDR3 in amino acids: CASSLMGNTQYF. DNA for the CDR3: TGTGCCAGCAGTTTAATGGGGAATACGCAGTATTTT.

This clonotype was counted a few times. The genes are TRBV10-3 and TRBJ2-7, with D perhaps assigned TRBD1 or TRBD2 (5 bases each). Germline CDR1 ENHRY, CDR2 SYGVKD. The CDR3 spans 14 residues. CDR3 in DNA: TGTGCTCTCTTGTGGGGGTTAGTCTCCTACGAGCAGTACTTC. Residues: CALLWGLVSYEQYF.

V gene TRBV27 combines with J gene TRBJ1-5, with 10 positions matching TRBD1. Trimming at V came to 5 bases and at J to 3 bases, leaving 4 bases not matched to a gene. The CDR3 extends over 15 amino acids. Germline V CDR1 and CDR2: MNHEY, SMNVEV (reference sequence). The DNA for the CDR3 is TGTGCCAGCAGTCCCGGGACAGGGGTCAATCAGCCCCAGCATTTT. Amino acid sequence: CASSPGTGVNQPQHF.

J is TRBJ2-1 and V is TRBV6-4; TRBD2 aligns across 15 bases. V shed 4 bases, J shed 7 bases, and the junction held 2 bases outside the gene matches. This CDR3 spans 15 amino acids. Looked up from germline, CDR1 is MRHNA and CDR2 is SNTAGT. The CDR3 sequence: CASSVGTSGGNEQFF. CDR3 coding DNA: TGTGCCAGCAGTGTTGGGACTAGCGGGGGGAATGAGCAGTTCTTC.

In its sample, this clonotype was seen a few times. The V call is TRBV6-5, the J call TRBJ2-5, with 11 bases lining up with TRBD2. With 2 bases clipped from V and 7 bases from J, the junction kept 9 bases outside the gene matches. This CDR3 spans 16 amino acids. CDR1 is MNHEY, CDR2 SVGAGI, per germline. CDR3 nucleotides: TGTGCCAGCAGTTACGGACTAGCGGGTGCTGAAGCGACCCAGTACTTC. This sequence encodes CASSYGLAGAEATQYF.

This chain links TRBV27 with TRBJ2-7, with 7 bases lining up with TRBD1. The CDR3 has 15 residues. The junction had 11 bases not matched to a gene; V was cut back by 6 bases and J by 3 bases. Germline V gene data show CDR1 as MNHEY and CDR2 as SMNVEV (reference sequence). The CDR3 nucleotides read TGTGCCAGCAGCGAGGGGACAGCCTTACTCTACGAGCAGTACTTC. Its protein is CASSEGTALLYEQYF.

This clonotype was picked up a small number of times. The rearrangement uses TRBV7-2 and TRBJ1-1; D may be TRBD1 (5 bases). CDR3 length: 14 amino acids. CDR1 and CDR2 from the germline V gene are SGHTA and FQGNSA. Trimming cost V 3 bases and J 2 bases, with 10 bases left between them. As DNA, the CDR3 is TGTGCCAGCAGCTTGGGGGGATCTAACACTGAAGCTTTCTTT. Amino acids: CASSLGGSNTEAFF. Based on the CDR3 plus reference TRBV7-2 and TRBJ1-1, the full variable domain is GAGVSQSPSNKVTEKGKDVELRCDPISGHTALYWYRQSLGQGLEFLIYFQGNSAPDKSGLPSDRFSAERTGGSVSTLTIQRTQQEDSAVYLCASSLGGSNTEAFFGQGTRLTVV.

The genes are TRBV7-8 and TRBJ1-4, with D hard to call. V was pared by 5 bases and J by 2 bases, with 12 bases between. Per the germline V gene, CDR1 is SGHVS and CDR2 is FQNEAQ. The CDR3 runs 15 residues. In DNA form, the CDR3 reads TGTGCCAGCAGCCCGGTCCGGGCGACTAATGAAAAACTGTTTTTT. Translation: CASSPVRATNEKLFF.

This chain uses TRBV12-5 with TRBJ2-2; 10 bases match TRBD1. The CDR3 sequence is 21 residues long. Losses at the gene ends were 1 base for V and 3 bases for J; bases not matched to a gene: 17. Germline CDR1 LGHNT, CDR2 FRNRAP. The CDR3 DNA sequence: TGTGCTAGTGGTTTGGCAGACCGGGGGACAGGGGATCGAAGGTACACCGGGGAGCTGTTTTTT. This translates into CASGLADRGTGDRRYTGELFF.

There are a few counts of this clonotype. The J gene is TRBJ1-5, the V gene TRBV19; the match to TRBD1 covers 7 bases. The CDR3 length is 17 residues. Germline lookup yields CDR1 LNHDA and CDR2 SQIVND (reference sequence). The V segment lost 1 base and the J segment 0 bases; nucleotides outside the gene matches: 6. CDR3 loop: CASSIGPGQASNQPQHF. The DNA of the CDR3 is TGTGCCAGTAGTATAGGGCCCGGACAGGCTAGCAATCAGCCCCAGCATTTT.

This clonotype has a handful of counts. CDR3: CASGLVLFQGRQYSPLHF. CDR3 nucleotides: TGTGCTAGTGGTTTGGTACTGTTCCAGGGGCGCCAGTATTCACCCCTCCACTTT. V usage is TRBV12-5 and J usage is TRBJ1-6, with a weak D call TRBD1 (6 bases). Germline V gene sequence: CDR1 LGHNT, CDR2 FRNRAP. The germline V and J ends were trimmed by 0 bases and 8 bases, with 20 bases remaining between them. There are 18 residues in the CDR3.

Only a few counts were recorded for this clonotype. The chain has TRBV12-3 or TRBV12-4 and TRBJ2-1; D remains ambiguous. Trimming pared 5 bases from V and 6 bases from J, leaving 11 bases between. The CDR3 runs to 13 residues. The CDR3 loop reads CASSSVPPNEQFF. The CDR3 coding sequence is TGTGCCAGCAGTAGCGTCCCCCCCAATGAGCAGTTCTTC.

This clonotype has a handful of counts. The chain carries TRBV4-3 and TRBJ2-2; 9 bases line up with TRBD1. V gave up 4 bases and J gave up 4 bases; unmatched junction bases: 13. The CDR3 totals 18 residues. CDR1 and CDR2 (germline): LGHNA, YSLEER. The CDR3 bases are TGCGCCAGCAGCCGTGGCTCCGGACAGGGGAAAATCACCGGGGAGCTGTTTTTT. This codes for CASSRGSGQGKITGELFF.

Ten or more counts support this clonotype. The chain uses TRBV12-3 or TRBV12-4 and TRBJ1-2, with TRBD1 matching over 9 bases. The CDR3 covers 16 residues. V shed 5 bases and J 2 bases; nucleotides not matched to a gene: 9. CDR3: CASSDPQGAINYGYTF. The CDR3 DNA reads as TGTGCCAGCAGTGACCCACAGGGGGCTATCAACTATGGCTACACCTTC.